Below, one T cell receptor beta chain is given with its context. There are 13 residues in the CDR3. V was shortened by 7 bases and J by 6 bases, with 14 bases between the two germline ends. The germline gives CDR1 KGHDR, CDR2 SFDVKD. The entry originates in a study of blood T cell repertoires in COVID-19. Data came from immunoSEQ multiplex PCR; TCRdb stores just in-frame clones and leaves some out. This sample has over 65,000 clones, with 70% to 90% found just once. The chain uses TRBV24-1 and TRBJ1-2; D may be TRBD1 (6 bases). The sequenced sample consisted of peripheral blood. This TCR was sampled from a human donor in a cohort sampled during active COVID-19. The CDR3 here is CATSQTGRHGYTF. The CDR3 coding sequence is TGTGCCACCAGCCAAACAGGGCGTCATGGCTACACCTTC.